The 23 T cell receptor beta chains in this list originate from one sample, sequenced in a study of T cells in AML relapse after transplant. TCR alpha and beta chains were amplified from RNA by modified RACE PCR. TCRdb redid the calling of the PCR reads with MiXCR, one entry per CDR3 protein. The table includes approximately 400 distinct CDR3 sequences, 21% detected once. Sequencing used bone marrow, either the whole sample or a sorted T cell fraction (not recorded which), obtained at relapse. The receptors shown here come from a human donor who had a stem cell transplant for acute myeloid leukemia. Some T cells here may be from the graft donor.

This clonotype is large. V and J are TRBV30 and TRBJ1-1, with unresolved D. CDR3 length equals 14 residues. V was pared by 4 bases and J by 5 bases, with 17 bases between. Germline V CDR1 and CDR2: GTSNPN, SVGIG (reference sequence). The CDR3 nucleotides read TGTGCCTGGACGTTAGTAGGAGGATGGACTGAAGCTTTCTTT. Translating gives CAWTLVGGWTEAFF.

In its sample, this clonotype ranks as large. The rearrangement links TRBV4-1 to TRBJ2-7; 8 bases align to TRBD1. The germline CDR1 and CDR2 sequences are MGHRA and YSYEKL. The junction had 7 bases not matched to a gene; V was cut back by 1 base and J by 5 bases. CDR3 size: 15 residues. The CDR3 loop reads CASSQGTMTGDEQYF. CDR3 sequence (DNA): TGCGCCAGCAGCCAAGGAACAATGACAGGGGACGAGCAGTACTTC.

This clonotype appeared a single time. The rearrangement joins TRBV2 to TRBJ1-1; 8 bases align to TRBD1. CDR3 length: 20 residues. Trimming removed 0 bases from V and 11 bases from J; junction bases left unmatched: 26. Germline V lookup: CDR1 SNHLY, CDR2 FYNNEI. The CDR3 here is CASSEARAGGRTGDKDVAFF. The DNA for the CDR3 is TGTGCCAGCAGTGAAGCTCGGGCAGGGGGCCGTACCGGGGACAAAGACGTGGCTTTCTTT. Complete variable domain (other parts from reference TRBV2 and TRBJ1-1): EPEVTQTPSHQVTQMGQEVILRCVPISNHLYFYWYRQILGQKVEFLVSFYNNEISEKSEIFDDQFSVERPDGSNFTLKIRSTKLEDSAMYFCASSEARAGGRTGDKDVAFFGQGTRLTVV.

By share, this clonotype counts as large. The DNA for the CDR3 is TGTGCCAGCAGCCTACTAGAGGGAGAGACCCAGTACTTC. This gives the protein CASSLLEGETQYF. The chain employs TRBV12-3 or TRBV12-4 and TRBJ2-5, with a possible D match to TRBD2 (5 bases). CDR3 length: 13 residues. Trimming took 6 bases from V and 4 from J, leaving 12 bases between them.

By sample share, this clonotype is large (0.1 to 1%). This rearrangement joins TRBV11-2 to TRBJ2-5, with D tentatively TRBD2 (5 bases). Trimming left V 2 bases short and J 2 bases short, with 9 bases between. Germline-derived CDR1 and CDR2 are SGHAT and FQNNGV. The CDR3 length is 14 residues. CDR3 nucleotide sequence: TGTGCCAGCAGCTTATTGGCGGGTCAAGAGACCCAGTACTTC. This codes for CASSLLAGQETQYF.

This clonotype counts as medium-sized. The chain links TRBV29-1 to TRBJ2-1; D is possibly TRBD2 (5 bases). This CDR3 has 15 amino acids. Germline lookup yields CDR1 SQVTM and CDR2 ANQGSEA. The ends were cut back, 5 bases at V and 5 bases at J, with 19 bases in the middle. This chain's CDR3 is CSVPVMSGNHNEQFF. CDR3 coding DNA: TGCAGCGTTCCCGTTATGTCGGGGAACCACAATGAGCAGTTCTTC.

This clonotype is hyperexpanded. CDR3 loop: CSVEEAANTGELFF. In DNA, the CDR3 is TGCAGCGTTGAGGAGGCCGCGAACACCGGGGAGCTGTTTTTT. The rearrangement links TRBV29-1 to TRBJ2-2, with D perhaps TRBD2 (5 bases). CDR3 size: 14 residues. The germline gives CDR1 SQVTM, CDR2 ANQGSEA. Trimming took 3 bases from V and 0 from J, leaving 8 bases between them.

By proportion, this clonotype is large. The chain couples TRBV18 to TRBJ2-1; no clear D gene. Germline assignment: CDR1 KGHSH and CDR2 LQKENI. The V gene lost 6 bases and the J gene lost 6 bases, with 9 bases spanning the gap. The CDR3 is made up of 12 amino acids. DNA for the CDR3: TGTGCCAGCTCCCCCTCGGCCAATGAGCAGTTCTTC. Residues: CASSPSANEQFF.

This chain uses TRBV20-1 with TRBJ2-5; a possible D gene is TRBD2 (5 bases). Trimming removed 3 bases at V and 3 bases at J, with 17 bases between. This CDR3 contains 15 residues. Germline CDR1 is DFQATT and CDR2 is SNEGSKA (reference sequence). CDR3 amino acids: CSASDYGGKKETQYF. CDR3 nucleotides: TGCAGTGCTAGTGACTATGGAGGAAAAAAAGAGACCCAGTACTTC.

CDR3 amino acids: CASSLMGTGYTEAFF. CDR3 DNA: TGTGCCAGCAGCTTAATGGGGACAGGTTACACTGAAGCTTTCTTT. This chain uses TRBV7-8 with TRBJ1-1, with 8 bases matching TRBD1. Per the germline V gene, CDR1 is SGHVS and CDR2 is FQNEAQ. CDR3 length equals 15 residues. V shed 2 bases, J shed 3 bases, and the junction held 5 bases outside the gene matches.

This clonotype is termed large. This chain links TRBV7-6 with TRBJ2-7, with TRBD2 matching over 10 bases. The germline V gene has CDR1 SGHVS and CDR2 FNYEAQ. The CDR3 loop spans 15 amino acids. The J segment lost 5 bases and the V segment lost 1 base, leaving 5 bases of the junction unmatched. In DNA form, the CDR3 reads TGTGCCAGCAGCTTAGTAGCGGGGGGCTCGGACGAGCAGTACTTC. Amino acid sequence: CASSLVAGGSDEQYF.

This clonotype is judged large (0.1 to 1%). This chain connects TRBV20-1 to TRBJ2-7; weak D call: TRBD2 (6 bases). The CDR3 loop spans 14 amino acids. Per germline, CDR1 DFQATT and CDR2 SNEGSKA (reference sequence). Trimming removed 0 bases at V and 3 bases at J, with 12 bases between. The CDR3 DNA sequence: TGCAGTGCTAGAGATCGGGTTAGCGGCTACGAGCAGTACTTC. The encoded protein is CSARDRVSGYEQYF.

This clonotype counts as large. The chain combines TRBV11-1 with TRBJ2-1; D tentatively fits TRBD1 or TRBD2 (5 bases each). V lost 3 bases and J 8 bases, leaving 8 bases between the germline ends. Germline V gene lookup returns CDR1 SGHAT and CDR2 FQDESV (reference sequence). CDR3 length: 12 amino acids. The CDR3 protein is CASSFLGDEQFF. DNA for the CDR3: TGTGCCAGCAGCTTTTTGGGGGATGAGCAGTTCTTC.

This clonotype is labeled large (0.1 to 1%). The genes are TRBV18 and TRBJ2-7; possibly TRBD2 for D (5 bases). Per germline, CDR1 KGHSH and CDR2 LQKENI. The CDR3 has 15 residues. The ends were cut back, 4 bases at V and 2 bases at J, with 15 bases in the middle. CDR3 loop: CASSLTPAGPYEQYF. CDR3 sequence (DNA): TGTGCCAGCTCACTAACCCCTGCGGGCCCCTACGAGCAGTACTTC.

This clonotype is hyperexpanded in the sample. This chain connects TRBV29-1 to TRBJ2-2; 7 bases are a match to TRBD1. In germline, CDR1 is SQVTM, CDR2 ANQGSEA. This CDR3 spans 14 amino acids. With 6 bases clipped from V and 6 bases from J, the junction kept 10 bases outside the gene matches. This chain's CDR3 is CSVLGQQYSGELFF. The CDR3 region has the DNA TGCAGCGTACTGGGACAGCAATATTCCGGGGAGCTGTTTTTT.

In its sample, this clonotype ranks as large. In DNA form, the CDR3 reads TGTGCCAGCAGCGTAGATAGCTCCTACAATGAGCAGTTCTTC. It specifies CASSVDSSYNEQFF. V is TRBV11-1 and J is TRBJ2-1; D uncertain. The V end was cut by 5 bases, the J end by 0 bases, with 8 bases between. Germline lookup yields CDR1 SGHAT and CDR2 FQDESV (reference sequence). CDR3 length: 14 amino acids. Using reference TRBV11-1 and TRBJ2-1 for the parts outside the CDR3, the full variable domain is EAEVAQSPRYKITEKSQAVAFWCDPISGHATLYWYRQILGQGPELLVQFQDESVVDDSQLPKDRFSAERLKGVDSTLKIQPAELGDSAMYLCASSVDSSYNEQFFGPGTRLTVL.

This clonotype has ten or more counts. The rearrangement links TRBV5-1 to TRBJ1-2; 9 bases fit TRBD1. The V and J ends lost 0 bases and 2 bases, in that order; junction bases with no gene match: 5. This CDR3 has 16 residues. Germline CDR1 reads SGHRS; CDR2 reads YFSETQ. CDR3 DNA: TGCGCCAGCAGCTTGGAGCGGACAGGGGCCAACTATGGCTACACCTTC. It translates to CASSLERTGANYGYTF.

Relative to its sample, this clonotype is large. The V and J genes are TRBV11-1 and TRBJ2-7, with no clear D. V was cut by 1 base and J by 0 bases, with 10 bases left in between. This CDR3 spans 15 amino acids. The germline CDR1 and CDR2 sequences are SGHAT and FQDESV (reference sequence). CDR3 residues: CASSLDQDSSYEQYF. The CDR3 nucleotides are TGTGCCAGCAGCTTAGATCAGGATTCCTCCTACGAGCAGTACTTC.

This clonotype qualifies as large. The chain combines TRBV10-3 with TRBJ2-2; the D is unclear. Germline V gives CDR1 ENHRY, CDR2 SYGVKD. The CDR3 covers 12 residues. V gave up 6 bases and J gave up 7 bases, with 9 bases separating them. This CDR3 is CAIRADNGELFF. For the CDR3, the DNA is TGTGCCATCAGAGCCGACAACGGGGAGCTGTTTTTT.

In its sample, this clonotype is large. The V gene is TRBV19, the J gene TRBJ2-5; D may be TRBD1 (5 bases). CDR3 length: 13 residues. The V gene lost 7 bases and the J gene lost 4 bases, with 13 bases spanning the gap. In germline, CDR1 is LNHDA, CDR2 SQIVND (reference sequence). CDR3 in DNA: TGTGCCAGTACCCAGGGTTGGGGAGAGACCCAGTACTTC. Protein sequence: CASTQGWGETQYF.

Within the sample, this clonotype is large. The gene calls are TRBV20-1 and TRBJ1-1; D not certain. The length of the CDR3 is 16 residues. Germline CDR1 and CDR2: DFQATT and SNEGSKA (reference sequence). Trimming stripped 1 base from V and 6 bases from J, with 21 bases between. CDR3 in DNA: TGCAGTGCTAGAGTTTTCGGTCCTCACGGAGTTCCTGAAGCTTTCTTT. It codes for CSARVFGPHGVPEAFF.

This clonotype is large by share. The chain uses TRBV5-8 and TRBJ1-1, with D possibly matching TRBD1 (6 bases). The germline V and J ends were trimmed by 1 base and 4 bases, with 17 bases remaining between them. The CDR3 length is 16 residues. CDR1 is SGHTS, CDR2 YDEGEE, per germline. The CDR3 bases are TGTGCCAGCAGCTTGTCGGCGATTGAGGGGGGCACTGAAGCTTTCTTT. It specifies CASSLSAIEGGTEAFF.

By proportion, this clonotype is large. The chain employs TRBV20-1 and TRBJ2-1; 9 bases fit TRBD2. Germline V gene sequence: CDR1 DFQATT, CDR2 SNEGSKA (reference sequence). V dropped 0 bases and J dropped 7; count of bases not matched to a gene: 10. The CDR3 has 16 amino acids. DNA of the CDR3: TGCAGTGCTAGAGATAGGGCGGGACTAGCAACGAATGAGCAGTTCTTC. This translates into CSARDRAGLATNEQFF.